These 9 T cell receptor beta chains share one sample of origin, sequenced in a study of OX40 agonist ivuxolimab in advanced cancers. The repertoire was sequenced with immunoSEQ multiplex PCR; TCRdb's copy has only in-frame clones and lacks some. Found here are about 67,000 clones, around 80% of them singletons; the top ten hold about 8.2%. The sequencing here drew on CD4+ or CD8+ T cells sorted from blood, taken in a trial of the OX40 agonist ivuxolimab. These receptors all come from an adult with an advanced solid tumor such as melanoma, head and neck, liver or kidney cancer.

The rearrangement uses TRBV4-2 and TRBJ2-7; D may match TRBD1 or TRBD2 (5 bases each). CDR3 length: 15 amino acids. Per the germline V gene, CDR1 is LGHNA and CDR2 is YNFKEQ. Trimming took 5 bases from V and 0 from J, leaving 14 bases between them. The CDR3 DNA follows: TGTGCCAGCAGCTTGGGCAGGGAGAGCTCCTACGAGCAGTACTTC. As protein: CASSLGRESSYEQYF.

The rearrangement joins TRBV9 to TRBJ2-3; maybe TRBD2 (6 bases). Germline loops: CDR1 SGDLS, CDR2 YYNGEE. The CDR3 is 18 residues long. With 0 bases removed from V and 0 bases from J, the gap between germline ends came to 17 bases. The CDR3 here is CASSVGGGERVSTDTQYF. The CDR3 region has the DNA TGTGCCAGCAGCGTAGGGGGAGGCGAGCGGGTAAGCACAGATACGCAGTATTTT.

The rearrangement joins TRBV5-4 to TRBJ2-1, with 8 bases fitting TRBD2. Germline CDR1 reads SGHNT; CDR2 reads YYREEE (reference sequence). The CDR3 is 15 amino acids. The V gene end was trimmed by 5 bases and the J gene end by 4 bases; junction bases not matched to a gene: 8. CDR3 loop: CASSSGTSRYNEQFF. The CDR3 nucleotides read TGTGCCAGCAGTTCCGGGACTAGTCGGTACAATGAGCAGTTCTTC.

In DNA form, the CDR3 reads TGTGCCAGCAGTCCACAGGACATGTACACTGAAGCTTTCTTT. This codes for CASSPQDMYTEAFF. The chain links TRBV27 to TRBJ1-1, with D perhaps matching TRBD1 (5 bases). Trimming removed 5 bases at V and 3 bases at J, with 13 bases between. The CDR3 covers 14 residues. Germline lookup yields CDR1 MNHEY and CDR2 SMNVEV (reference sequence).

CDR3 sequence: CASSPGRDRKEGYGYTF. In nucleotides, the CDR3 is TGTGCCAGCTCACCCGGACGGGACAGAAAAGAGGGCTATGGCTACACCTTC. The chain is built from TRBV18 and TRBJ1-2, with 7 nucleotides matching TRBD1. The CDR3 covers 17 residues. V lost 3 bases to trimming and J lost 4 bases; unmatched junction nucleotides: 14. CDR1 KGHSH and CDR2 LQKENI come from the germline V gene.

The chain uses TRBV7-2 and TRBJ2-7, with D perhaps given as TRBD1 or TRBD2 (5 bases each). Germline V gene sequence: CDR1 SGHTA, CDR2 FQGNSA. V was clipped by 5 bases and J by 4 bases, with 9 bases between them. This CDR3 is built from 12 residues. The CDR3 DNA sequence: TGTGCCAGCAGCGCCGGGGCGTACGAGCAGTACTTC. This codes for CASSAGAYEQYF.

Concerning this clone itself: The conserved closing phenylalanine or tryptophan is absent in this CDR3, likely reflecting a read error. No DNA is shown, since the ends of the CDR3 on it are uncertain; the CDR3 is the one TCRdb lists. V usage is TRBV7-3 and J usage is TRBJ1-2; TRBD1, the D gene given by the table, was not confirmed from the DNA. The CDR3 is made up of 13 amino acids, end residues included. Germline V gives CDR1 SGHTA, CDR2 FQGTGA. CDR3 protein: CASSLAKQAPLSI.

The J gene is TRBJ1-5, the V gene TRBV4-3; a weak D match, TRBD1 (5 bases). The CDR3 is 15 amino acids. Trimming pared 0 bases from V and 0 bases from J, leaving 6 bases between. Germline values: CDR1 LGHNA, CDR2 YSLEER. The CDR3 loop is CASSQDTGSNQPQHF. The CDR3 bases are TGCGCCAGCAGCCAAGATACAGGTAGCAATCAGCCCCAGCATTTT.

The rearrangement uses TRBV5-1 and TRBJ2-6; D is possibly TRBD2 (5 bases). CDR3 length: 17 amino acids. CDR1 and CDR2 from the germline V gene are SGHRS and YFSETQ. V lost 1 base, J lost 0 bases, and 11 bases lay in between. The CDR3 region is CASSLSGIGSGANVLTF. For the CDR3, the DNA is TGCGCCAGCAGCTTGTCGGGGATAGGCTCTGGGGCCAACGTCCTGACTTTC.